This T cell receptor beta chain was recovered during a study of molecular identifiers for immune sequencing clone quantification. The naive CD8 libraries originated from between about 17,000 and 1,000,000 sorted cells and drew on 10%, 30% or 50% RNA. Preparation of the bulk TCR libraries relied on previously described methods and listed TCR primers. TCRdb reprocessed the PCR reads with MiXCR, giving one entry per CDR3 protein. The sample contains about half a million distinct CDR3 sequences, roughly 24% of which appear only once. In this sample, this clonotype turned up a few times. The antigen is undetermined. The study, taken as a whole, reports: Underestimated sizes of highly expanded clones could result from identical TCR molecules that share a barcode.

This sequence was found in a human donor in good health. Some libraries in this study had Jurkat cell RNA spiked in. The specimen sequenced was naive CD8+ T cells from blood, with Jurkat cell RNA spiked in. Stated subset: FACS-sorted CD8+CD4-CCR7+CD45RA+ naive T cells.

CDR3 DNA sequence: TGTGCCAGCTCCCGATTCGGCACTGAAGCTTTCTTT. It encodes CASSRFGTEAFF. The chain joins TRBV6-2 or TRBV6-3 to TRBJ1-1; no definite D call. There are 12 residues in the CDR3. V lost 8 bases and J lost 4, with 11 bases in between. Per germline, CDR1 MNHEY and CDR2 SVGEGT.